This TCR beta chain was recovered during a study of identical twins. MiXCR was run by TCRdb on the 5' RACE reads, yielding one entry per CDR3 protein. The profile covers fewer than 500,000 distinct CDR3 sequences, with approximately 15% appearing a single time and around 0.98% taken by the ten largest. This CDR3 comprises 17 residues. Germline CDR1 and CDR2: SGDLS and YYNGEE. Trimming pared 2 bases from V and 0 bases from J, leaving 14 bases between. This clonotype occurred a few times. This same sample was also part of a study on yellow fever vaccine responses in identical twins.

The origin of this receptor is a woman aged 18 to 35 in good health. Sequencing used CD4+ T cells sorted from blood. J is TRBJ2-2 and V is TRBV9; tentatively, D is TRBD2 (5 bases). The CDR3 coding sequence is TGTGCCAGCAGCGTTTCGTTCGGGAACCCGAACACCGGGGAGCTGTTTTTT. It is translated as CASSVSFGNPNTGELFF.